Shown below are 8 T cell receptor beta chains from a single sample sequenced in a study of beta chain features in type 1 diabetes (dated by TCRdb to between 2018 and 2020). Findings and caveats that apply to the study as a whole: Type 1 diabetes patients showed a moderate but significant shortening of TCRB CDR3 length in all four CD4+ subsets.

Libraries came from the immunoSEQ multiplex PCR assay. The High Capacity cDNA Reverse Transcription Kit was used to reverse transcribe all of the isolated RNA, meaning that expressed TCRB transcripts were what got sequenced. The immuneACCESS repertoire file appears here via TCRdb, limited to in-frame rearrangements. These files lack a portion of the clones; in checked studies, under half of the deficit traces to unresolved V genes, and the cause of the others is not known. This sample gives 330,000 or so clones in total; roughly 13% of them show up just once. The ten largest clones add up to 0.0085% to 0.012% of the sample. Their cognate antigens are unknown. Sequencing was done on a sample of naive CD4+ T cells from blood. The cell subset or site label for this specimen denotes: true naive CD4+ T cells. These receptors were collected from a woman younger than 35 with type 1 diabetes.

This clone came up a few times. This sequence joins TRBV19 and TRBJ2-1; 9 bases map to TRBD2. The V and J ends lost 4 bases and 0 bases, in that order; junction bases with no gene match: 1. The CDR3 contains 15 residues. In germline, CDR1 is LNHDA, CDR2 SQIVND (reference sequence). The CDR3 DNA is TGTGCCAGTAGTACTAGCGGGGACTCCTACAATGAGCAGTTCTTC. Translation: CASSTSGDSYNEQFF.

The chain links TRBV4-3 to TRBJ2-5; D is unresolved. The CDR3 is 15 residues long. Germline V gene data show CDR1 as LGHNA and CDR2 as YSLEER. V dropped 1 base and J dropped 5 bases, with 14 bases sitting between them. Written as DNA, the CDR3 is TGCGCCAGCAGCCAAGGTGCCGGTGCTATGGAGACCCAGTACTTC. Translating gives CASSQGAGAMETQYF.

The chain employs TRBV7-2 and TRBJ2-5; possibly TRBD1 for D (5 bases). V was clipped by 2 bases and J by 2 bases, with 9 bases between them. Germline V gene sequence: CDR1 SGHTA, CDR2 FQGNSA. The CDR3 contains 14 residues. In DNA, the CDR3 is TGTGCCAGCAGCTTACGGCCAGGGCAAGAGACCCAGTACTTC. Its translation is CASSLRPGQETQYF.

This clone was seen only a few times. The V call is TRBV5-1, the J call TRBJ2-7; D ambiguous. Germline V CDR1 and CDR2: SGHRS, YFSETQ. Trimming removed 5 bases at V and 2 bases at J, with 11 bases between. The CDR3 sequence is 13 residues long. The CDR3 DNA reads TGCGCCAGCAGTTCCGACAACACCTACGAGCAGTACTTC. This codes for CASSSDNTYEQYF.

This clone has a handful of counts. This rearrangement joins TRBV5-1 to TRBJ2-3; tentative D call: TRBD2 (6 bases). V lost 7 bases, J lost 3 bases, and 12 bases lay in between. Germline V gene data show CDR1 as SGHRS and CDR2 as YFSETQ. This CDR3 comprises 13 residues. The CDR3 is CASQTGGTDTQYF. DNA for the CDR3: TGCGCCAGCCAAACTGGGGGGACAGATACGCAGTATTTT.

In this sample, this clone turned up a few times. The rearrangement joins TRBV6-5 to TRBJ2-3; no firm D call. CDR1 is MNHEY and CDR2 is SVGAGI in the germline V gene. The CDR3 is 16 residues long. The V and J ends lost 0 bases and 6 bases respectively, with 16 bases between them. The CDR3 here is CASSYSRRSQVDTQYF. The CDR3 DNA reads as TGTGCCAGCAGTTACTCGCGCAGGTCCCAGGTGGATACGCAGTATTTT.

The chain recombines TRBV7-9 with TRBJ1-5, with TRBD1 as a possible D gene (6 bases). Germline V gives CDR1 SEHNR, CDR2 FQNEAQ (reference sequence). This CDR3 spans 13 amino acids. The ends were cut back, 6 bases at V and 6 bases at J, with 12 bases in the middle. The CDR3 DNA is TGTGCCAGCAGTCGTCAGGGGAGTCAGCCCCAGCATTTT. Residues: CASSRQGSQPQHF.

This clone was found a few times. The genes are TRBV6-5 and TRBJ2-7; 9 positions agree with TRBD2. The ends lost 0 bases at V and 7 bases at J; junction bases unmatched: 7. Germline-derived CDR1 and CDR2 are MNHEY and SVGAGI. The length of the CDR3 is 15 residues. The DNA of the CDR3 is TGTGCCAGCAGTTACTCCCGCGGGGGGGCGGAGGAGCAGTACTTC. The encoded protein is CASSYSRGGAEEQYF.